The clone carrying this TCR beta chain has only one observation. Extracted RNA was reverse transcribed into cDNA, the sequencing template. Sequencing was performed with immunoSEQ multiplex PCR; in TCRdb, only in-frame clones are kept and a portion is missing. The sample lists 130,000 to 150,000 clones; more than 55% were seen once. The sample comes from a study of CD8+ T cells in alopecia areata. CDR1 is ENHRY, CDR2 SYGVKD, per germline. The CDR3 covers 15 residues. Trimming left V 6 bases short and J 5 bases short, with 19 bases between. What was sequenced was CD8+ T cells sorted from blood. The sequence derives from a human donor in good health. V and J are TRBV10-3 and TRBJ2-5; no reliable D call. This chain's CDR3 is CAIRDPSVPGETQYF. For the CDR3, the DNA is TGTGCCATCAGGGACCCGTCTGTACCTGGGGAGACCCAGTACTTC.